This T cell receptor (beta chain) was identified in a study of T cell responses to AZD1222 COVID-19 vaccine. This CDR3 spans 16 amino acids. The germline V and J ends were trimmed by 1 base and 0 bases, with 10 bases remaining between them. Germline V gives CDR1 SGHNT, CDR2 YENEEA. Libraries were prepared by immunoSEQ multiplex PCR; TCRdb keeps only in-frame clonotypes and omits some of them. The repertoire holds about 70,000 clones, with 75% to 95% as singletons. This sequence was found in an adult who received the AZD1222 COVID-19 vaccine. The V call is TRBV11-3, the J call TRBJ1-3; possibly TRBD1 for D (6 bases). Here the sequenced sample was peripheral blood, taken 28 days after the second AZD1222 dose. The CDR3 region is CASSLVDRISGNTIYF. In DNA form, the CDR3 reads TGTGCCAGCAGCTTAGTAGACAGGATCTCTGGAAACACCATATATTTT.